The present TCR beta chain was sequenced within a study of shared clonotypes between healthy human individuals. General observations from the study: Estimated richness was generally greater in naive than memory subsets. Non-shared clonotypes had lower generation probabilities than clonotypes shared by all four sorted-subset donors.

Points on this clone: Its antigen is not known.

In the sorted-subset replicate PCRs, 150 to 250 ng DNA, roughly 29,000 T cell genomes, was used. Assay: immunoSEQ multiplex PCR; the TCRdb copy retains only in-frame clones and omits some. This sample has a few million clones, with around 90% found just once. The sample was naive CD4+ T cells sorted from blood. Subset reported: CD45RA+ positively selected. This TCR derives from a man between 18 and 29 years old in good health.

As DNA, the CDR3 is TGCGCCAGCAGCCAATTTACAGGGGTATATGGCTACACCTTC. Amino acid sequence: CASSQFTGVYGYTF. The J gene is TRBJ1-2, the V gene TRBV4-3; 7 nucleotides align to TRBD1. Unmatched junction bases numbered 5, after V lost 2 bases and J lost 5 bases. The CDR3 covers 14 residues. Germline loops: CDR1 LGHNA, CDR2 YSLEER.